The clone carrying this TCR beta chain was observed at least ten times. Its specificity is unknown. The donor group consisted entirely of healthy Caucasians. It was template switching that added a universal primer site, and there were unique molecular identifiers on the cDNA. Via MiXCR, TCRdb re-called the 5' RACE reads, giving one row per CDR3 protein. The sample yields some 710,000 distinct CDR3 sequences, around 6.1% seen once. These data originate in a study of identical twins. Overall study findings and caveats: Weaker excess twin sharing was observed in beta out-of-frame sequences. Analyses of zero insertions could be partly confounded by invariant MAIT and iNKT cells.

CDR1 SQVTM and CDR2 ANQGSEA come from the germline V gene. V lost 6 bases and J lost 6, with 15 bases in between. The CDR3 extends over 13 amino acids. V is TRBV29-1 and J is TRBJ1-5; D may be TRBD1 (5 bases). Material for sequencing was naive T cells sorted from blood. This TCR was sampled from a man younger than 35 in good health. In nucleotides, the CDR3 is TGCAGCGTATCAGACGGAAGGGGTCAGCCCCAGCATTTT. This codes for CSVSDGRGQPQHF.